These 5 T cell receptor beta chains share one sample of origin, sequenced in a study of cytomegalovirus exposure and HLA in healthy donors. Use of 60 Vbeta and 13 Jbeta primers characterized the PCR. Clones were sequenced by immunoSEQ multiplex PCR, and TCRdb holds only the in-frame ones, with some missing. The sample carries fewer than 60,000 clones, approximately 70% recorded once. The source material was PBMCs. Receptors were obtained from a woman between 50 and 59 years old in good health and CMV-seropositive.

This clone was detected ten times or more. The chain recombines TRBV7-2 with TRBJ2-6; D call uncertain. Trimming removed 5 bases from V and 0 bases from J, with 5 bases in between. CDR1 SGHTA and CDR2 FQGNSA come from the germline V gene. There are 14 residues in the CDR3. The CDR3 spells CASSANSGANVLTF. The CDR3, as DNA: TGTGCCAGCAGCGCTAACTCTGGGGCCAACGTCCTGACTTTC.

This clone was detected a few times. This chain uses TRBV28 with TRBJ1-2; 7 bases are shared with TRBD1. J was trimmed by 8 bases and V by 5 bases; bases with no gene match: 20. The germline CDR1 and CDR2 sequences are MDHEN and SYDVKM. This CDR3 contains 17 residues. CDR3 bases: TGTGCCAGCAGTCTCGCGTCGACAGGGAAAGGGGCGAGCGGCTACACCTTC. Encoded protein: CASSLASTGKGASGYTF.

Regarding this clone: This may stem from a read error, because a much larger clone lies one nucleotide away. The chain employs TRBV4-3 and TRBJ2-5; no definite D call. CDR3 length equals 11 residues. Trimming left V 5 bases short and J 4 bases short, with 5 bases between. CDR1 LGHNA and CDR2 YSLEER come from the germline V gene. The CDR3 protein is CASSYLETQYF. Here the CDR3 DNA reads TGCGCCAGCAGCTACTTAGAGACCCAGTACTTC.

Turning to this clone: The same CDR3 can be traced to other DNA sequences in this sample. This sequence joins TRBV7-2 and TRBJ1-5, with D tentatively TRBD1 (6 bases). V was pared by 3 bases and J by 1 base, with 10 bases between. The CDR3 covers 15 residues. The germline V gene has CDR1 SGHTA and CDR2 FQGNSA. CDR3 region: CASSLVQGSNQPQHF. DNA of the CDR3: TGTGCCAGCAGCTTGGTTCAGGGGAGCAATCAGCCCCAGCATTTT.

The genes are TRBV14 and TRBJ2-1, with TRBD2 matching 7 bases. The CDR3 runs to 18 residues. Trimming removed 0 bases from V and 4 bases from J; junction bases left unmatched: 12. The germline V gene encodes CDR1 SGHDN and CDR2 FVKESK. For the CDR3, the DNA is TGTGCCAGCAGCCAAGATAGGCGGGGGTTTGGCCTTTACAATGAGCAGTTCTTC. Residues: CASSQDRRGFGLYNEQFF.